This T cell receptor (beta chain) originates from a study of PD-L1 blockade in urothelial cancer. Study-wide context: The number of prior chemotherapy regimens per patient was 0 to 3. The authors examined blood 3 weeks (second dose) and 6 weeks after treatment start.

Trimming took off 3 bases at V and 4 bases at J, with 8 bases between the two ends. The CDR3 is 13 amino acids. Germline CDR1 and CDR2: LNHDA and SQIVND (reference sequence). Time point reported: pretreatment peripheral blood. Libraries were prepared by immunoSEQ multiplex PCR; TCRdb keeps only in-frame clonotypes and omits some of them. The table lists about 95,000 clones, around 89% of them singletons. The sample here was PBMCs, taken around atezolizumab (anti-PD-L1) treatment. The sequence derives from a man aged 60-69 years with urothelial cancer. The rearrangement uses TRBV19 and TRBJ2-3, with unresolved D. CDR3 sequence reads: CASSIRVADTQYF. Written as DNA, the CDR3 is TGTGCCAGTAGTATCCGGGTCGCAGATACGCAGTATTTT.